One sample yielded the 30 T cell receptor beta chains listed below, sequenced in a study of cytomegalovirus exposure and HLA in healthy donors. PCR primers comprised 60 Vbeta and 13 Jbeta primers. Sequenced by immunoSEQ multiplex PCR; TCRdb stores in-frame clones only, minus some. The table shows tens of thousands of clones, with 82% occurring only once. Sequenced: PBMCs. The receptors shown here come from a woman under 30 in good health and CMV-seropositive.

The rearrangement uses TRBV6-5 and TRBJ2-5; the match to TRBD1 covers 8 bases. Germline V gene sequence: CDR1 MNHEY, CDR2 SVGAGI. Trimming cost V 5 bases and J 13 bases; bases outside gene matches: 12. The CDR3 contains 13 residues. CDR3 in amino acids: CASSRSQGARRYF. CDR3 nucleotides: TGTGCCAGCAGTCGCAGTCAGGGGGCAAGACGGTACTTC.

J is TRBJ2-7 and V is TRBV6-5; 7 bases agree with TRBD2. Germline V gives CDR1 MNHEY, CDR2 SVGAGI. CDR3 length: 15 amino acids. V trimming: 4 bases; J trimming: 0 bases; junction bases outside the gene matches: 6. The chain's CDR3 is CASSSQRGASYEQYF. The CDR3 coding sequence is TGTGCCAGCAGTTCCCAGCGGGGCGCCTCCTACGAGCAGTACTTC.

The V call is TRBV15, the J call TRBJ2-3, with D possibly matching TRBD2 (6 bases). CDR1 and CDR2 (germline): LNHNV, YYDKDF (reference sequence). The CDR3 is 15 residues long. V lost 5 bases and J 0 bases, leaving 12 bases between the germline ends. The CDR3 DNA reads as TGTGCCACCAGCTCTCGGGACTCAAGCACAGATACGCAGTATTTT. Its protein product is CATSSRDSSTDTQYF.

This clone has only a few counts. The chain uses TRBV4-1 and TRBJ1-1, with a possible D match to TRBD1 (6 bases). The CDR3 consists of 16 residues. Germline V gene lookup returns CDR1 MGHRA and CDR2 YSYEKL. V lost 4 bases and J lost 1, with 16 bases in between. In DNA form, the CDR3 reads TGCGCCAGCAGCCGTGTAACAGGGTTGGGGAACACTGAAGCTTTCTTT. The encoded protein is CASSRVTGLGNTEAFF.

The chain joins TRBV4-3 to TRBJ2-3; tentative D call: TRBD1 (5 bases). CDR3 length: 14 residues. The V and J ends lost 1 base and 4 bases respectively, with 9 bases between them. CDR1 is LGHNA and CDR2 is YSLEER in the germline V gene. The CDR3 DNA sequence: TGCGCCAGCAGCCAAGGGTCAGGGCCAGATACGCAGTATTTT. Encoded protein: CASSQGSGPDTQYF.

Note on this clone: At one boundary the junction diverges from the germline segment, which might be a read error. The V and J genes are TRBV7-7 and TRBJ2-7, with 8 nucleotides matching TRBD1. This CDR3 region has 16 residues. Germline values: CDR1 SSHAT, CDR2 FNYEAQ (reference sequence). The CDR3 here is CASSLGDRGSGYEQYF. In DNA form, the CDR3 reads TGTGCTAGCAGCTTAGGCGACAGGGGCTCGGGTTACGAGCAGTACTTC.

This clone was picked up one time. The J gene is TRBJ2-1, the V gene TRBV28, with 10 bases fitting TRBD2. Germline V gives CDR1 MDHEN, CDR2 SYDVKM. V trimming: 10 bases; J trimming: 2 bases; junction bases outside the gene matches: 5. CDR3 length: 14 amino acids. CDR3 residues: CATGAGGPYNEQFF. CDR3 DNA sequence: TGTGCCACCGGAGCGGGAGGGCCCTACAATGAGCAGTTCTTC.

J is TRBJ2-1 and V is TRBV4-2, with D possibly TRBD2 on 6 matching bases. V lost 6 bases, J lost 7 bases, and 16 bases lay in between. The CDR3 has 14 residues. The germline V gene has CDR1 LGHNA and CDR2 YNFKEQ. CDR3 sequence reads: CASRRLEAGNEQFF. Written as DNA, the CDR3 is TGTGCCAGCAGGCGACTAGAGGCTGGGAATGAGCAGTTCTTC.

CDR3 sequence (DNA): TGCAGCGTTGAAGGGGCAGGAGGAAACACCATATATTTT. Translated: CSVEGAGGNTIYF. The chain has TRBV29-1 and TRBJ1-3; D ambiguous. V shed 1 base and J shed 4 bases, with 8 bases lying between them. Germline values: CDR1 SQVTM, CDR2 ANQGSEA. The CDR3 loop spans 13 amino acids.

Only a few counts were recorded for this clone. No DNA is shown, since the ends of the CDR3 on it are uncertain; the CDR3 is the one TCRdb lists. Here the CDR3 reads CASRLVGTGSKGEQFF. The chain employs TRBV12-2 and TRBJ2-1; the D call TRBD1 from the table was never checked on the DNA. TRBV12-2 is reported as a pseudogene. The CDR3 numbers 16 amino acids, ends counted.

This chain uses TRBV10-3 with TRBJ2-1; 15 bases align to TRBD2. The CDR3 runs 19 residues. From germline, CDR1 is ENHRY and CDR2 SYGVKD. The V segment lost 4 bases and the J segment 0 bases; nucleotides outside the gene matches: 7. The CDR3 protein is CAISAGLAGGPNSYNEQFF. The CDR3 bases are TGTGCCATCAGTGCCGGACTAGCGGGGGGGCCGAACTCCTACAATGAGCAGTTCTTC.

V gene TRBV7-6 combines with J gene TRBJ1-2, with 8 nucleotides matching TRBD1. The V gene end was trimmed by 6 bases and the J gene end by 4 bases; junction bases not matched to a gene: 7. This CDR3 has 14 residues. Germline CDR1 is SGHVS and CDR2 is FNYEAQ. The CDR3 DNA is TGTGCCAGCAGTCTTACCGACAGGGGCTATGGCTACACCTTC. Translating gives CASSLTDRGYGYTF.

V usage is TRBV7-9 and J usage is TRBJ1-2, with 9 bases matching TRBD1. There are 14 residues in the CDR3. V dropped 10 bases and J dropped 4; count of bases not matched to a gene: 10. Germline CDR1 and CDR2: SEHNR and FQNEAQ (reference sequence). Here the CDR3 DNA reads TGTGCCACCATGGGACAGGGAGGTCTCTATGGCTACACCTTC. It specifies CATMGQGGLYGYTF.

The chain combines TRBV4-1 with TRBJ2-5; the D is unclear. CDR3 length: 15 residues. Between the trimmed V and J ends, which lost 0 bases and 2 bases, there was a span of 10 bases. Germline V lookup: CDR1 MGHRA, CDR2 YSYEKL. CDR3 region: CASSQDLAYQETQYF. CDR3 DNA sequence: TGCGCCAGCAGCCAAGATCTGGCTTATCAAGAGACCCAGTACTTC.

The chain is built from TRBV30 and TRBJ2-1; D remains unclear. Germline V lookup: CDR1 GTSNPN, CDR2 SVGIG (reference sequence). The CDR3 runs to 11 residues. V gave up 5 bases and J gave up 6 bases, with 8 bases separating them. The CDR3 DNA reads TGTGCCTGGCAACGGAGCAATGAGCAGTTCTTC. Translating it yields CAWQRSNEQFF.

The table lists this clone with a few counts. The rearrangement links TRBV9 to TRBJ2-3; the D is unclear. Per the germline V gene, CDR1 is SGDLS and CDR2 is YYNGEE. V was cut by 1 base and J by 5 bases, with 11 bases left in between. The CDR3 totals 14 residues. As DNA, the CDR3 is TGTGCCAGCAGCGTAATGCCCCGCGGAGATACGCAGTATTTT. It codes for CASSVMPRGDTQYF.

The chain has TRBV7-2 and TRBJ2-1; 15 bases match TRBD2. The CDR3 is made up of 15 amino acids. The V gene's germline CDR1 is SGHTA and CDR2 FQGNSA. V lost 3 bases to trimming and J lost 7 bases; unmatched junction nucleotides: 1. CDR3 protein: CASSFGLAGGNEQFF. CDR3 coding DNA: TGTGCCAGCAGCTTTGGACTAGCGGGGGGGAATGAGCAGTTCTTC.

The count of this clone is one. V usage is TRBV4-3 and J usage is TRBJ1-2; D remains unclear. V dropped 3 bases and J dropped 0 bases, with 8 bases sitting between them. The CDR3 is 14 amino acids. Germline V gene data show CDR1 as LGHNA and CDR2 as YSLEER. The CDR3 DNA reads TGCGCCAGCAGCCAGCAGACAACTAACTATGGCTACACCTTC. Its translation: CASSQQTTNYGYTF.

Comments on this clone: The CDR3 end shows no conserved phenylalanine or tryptophan, and so a read error is likely. It is unclear where the CDR3 begins or ends on the DNA, so no DNA is shown, and the CDR3 is as TCRdb lists it. The gene calls are TRBV7-9 and TRBJ2-6; no DNA check was done on the table's D call, TRBD1. The CDR3 comprises 8 residues, both ends counted. Germline assignment: CDR1 SEHNR and CDR2 FQNEAQ (reference sequence). This CDR3 reads CASSARQL.

The V call is TRBV30, the J call TRBJ2-7; 7 bases line up with TRBD2. Trimming took 7 bases from V and 2 from J; bases not matched to a gene: 11. The germline V gene has CDR1 GTSNPN and CDR2 SVGIG (reference sequence). CDR3 length equals 14 residues. The CDR3 DNA sequence: TGTGCCTTCCGAGCGGGACTCAAACCCTACGAGCAGTACTTC. Protein product: CAFRAGLKPYEQYF.

The chain carries TRBV23-1 and TRBJ2-7; 7 bases align to TRBD1. TRBV23-1 is annotated as an ORF whose role is uncertain. Trimming cost V 6 bases and J 3 bases; bases outside gene matches: 11. The length of the CDR3 is 15 residues. CDR3 sequence reads: CASRARRGPYYEQYF. The CDR3 DNA reads as TGCGCCAGCAGGGCCCGTAGGGGGCCCTACTACGAGCAGTACTTC.

This clone was observed a single time. CDR3 DNA: TGTGCCAGCAGCCGGGGCCTAGCGGGAGTGAGAGAGACCCAGTACTTC. It encodes CASSRGLAGVRETQYF. This chain connects TRBV11-2 to TRBJ2-5; 10 nucleotides align to TRBD2. The J segment lost 4 bases and the V segment lost 5 bases, leaving 10 bases of the junction unmatched. From germline, CDR1 is SGHAT and CDR2 FQNNGV. CDR3 length: 16 amino acids.

This chain connects TRBV28 to TRBJ2-7; D gene ambiguous. Germline loops: CDR1 MDHEN, CDR2 SYDVKM. The CDR3 totals 15 residues. V was pared by 5 bases and J by 0 bases, with 14 bases between. Here the CDR3 reads CASSAYGLSSYEQYF. CDR3 DNA sequence: TGTGCCAGCAGTGCCTACGGGTTAAGCTCCTACGAGCAGTACTTC.

This clone was picked up one time. The rearrangement uses TRBV6-5 and TRBJ2-7; 15 bases are shared with TRBD2. Germline CDR1 is MNHEY and CDR2 is SVGAGI. J was trimmed by 5 bases and V by 6 bases; bases with no gene match: 5. The length of the CDR3 is 15 residues. The CDR3 DNA reads as TGTGCCAGCAGGGGGACTAGCGGGAGGAGGAACGAGCAGTACTTC. Its protein is CASRGTSGRRNEQYF.

The chain couples TRBV28 to TRBJ1-5; D is possibly TRBD1 (5 bases). The length of the CDR3 is 15 residues. V was shortened by 7 bases and J by 5 bases, with 18 bases between the two germline ends. Germline CDR1 reads MDHEN; CDR2 reads SYDVKM. CDR3 loop: CASTLLIGTDQPQHF. As DNA, the CDR3 is TGTGCCAGCACCTTATTAATAGGGACTGATCAGCCCCAGCATTTT. Using reference TRBV28 and TRBJ1-5 for the parts outside the CDR3, the full variable domain is DVKVTQSSRYLVKRTGEKVFLECVQDMDHENMFWYRQDPGLGLRLIYFSYDVKMKEKGDIPEGYSVSREKKERFSLILESASTNQTSMYLCASTLLIGTDQPQHFGDGTRLSIL.

The rearrangement links TRBV5-6 to TRBJ2-2; 7 positions match TRBD2. With 3 bases clipped from V and 8 bases from J, the junction kept 7 bases outside the gene matches. CDR1 and CDR2 (germline): SGHDT, YYEEEE. The CDR3 extends over 14 amino acids. The CDR3 DNA reads as TGTGCCAGCAGCTGGGGGGGTCCCCGAGGGGAGCTGTTTTTT. Amino acid sequence: CASSWGGPRGELFF. Complete variable domain (other parts from reference TRBV5-6 and TRBJ2-2): DAGVTQSPTHLIKTRGQQVTLRCSPKSGHDTVSWYQQALGQGPQFIFQYYEEEERQRGNFPDRFSGHQFPNYSSELNVNALLLGDSALYLCASSWGGPRGELFFGEGSRLTVL.

The chain employs TRBV7-8 and TRBJ2-3; 12 nucleotides agree with TRBD1. The V gene's germline CDR1 is SGHVS and CDR2 FQNEAQ. The CDR3 consists of 14 residues. Trimming took 6 bases from V and 7 from J; bases not matched to a gene: 5. In nucleotides, the CDR3 is TGTGCCAGCAGACCGGGACAGGGGGCAAATACGCAGTATTTT. This translates into CASRPGQGANTQYF.

This clone occurred a few times. The rearrangement links TRBV7-2 to TRBJ2-3, with D maybe TRBD2 (5 bases). Germline V gene sequence: CDR1 SGHTA, CDR2 FQGNSA. The ends were cut back, 6 bases at V and 0 bases at J, with 13 bases in the middle. The CDR3 contains 15 residues. CDR3 sequence reads: CASSQQSGSTDTQYF. CDR3 sequence (DNA): TGTGCCAGCAGTCAGCAATCGGGAAGCACAGATACGCAGTATTTT.

The genes are TRBV21-1 and TRBJ2-7; the table gives TRBD1 as D, unverified against the DNA. TRBV21-1 is marked as a pseudogene. The CDR3 length is 16 residues. The CDR3 nucleotides are TGTGCCAGCAGCAAAGTCGGGGGACAGGGTGCCTACGAGCAGTACTTC. This translates into CASSKVGGQGAYEQYF.

This sequence joins TRBV6-5 and TRBJ2-7, with 9 nucleotides matching TRBD1. The germline gives CDR1 MNHEY, CDR2 SVGAGI. V was clipped by 10 bases and J by 2 bases; unmatched bases: 9. The CDR3 extends over 14 amino acids. The CDR3 DNA follows: TGTGCCACCAGCGCCGGGACAGGGACCTACGAGCAGTACTTC. Translated: CATSAGTGTYEQYF.